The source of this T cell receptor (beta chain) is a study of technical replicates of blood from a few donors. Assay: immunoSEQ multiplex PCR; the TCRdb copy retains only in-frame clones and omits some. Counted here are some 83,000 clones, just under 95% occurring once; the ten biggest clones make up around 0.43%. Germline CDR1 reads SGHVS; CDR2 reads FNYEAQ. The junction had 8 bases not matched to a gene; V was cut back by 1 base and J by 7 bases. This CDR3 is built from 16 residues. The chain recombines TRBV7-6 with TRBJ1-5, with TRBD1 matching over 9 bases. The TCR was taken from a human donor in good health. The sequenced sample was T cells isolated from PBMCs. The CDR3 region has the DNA TGTGCCAGCAGCTTAGGGGGACAGGGTACTGGGCAGCCCCAGCATTTT. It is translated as CASSLGGQGTGQPQHF.